The following is a T cell receptor beta chain sequence with its context. Reverse transcription of extracted RNA yielded cDNA, which provided the sequencing template. The table came from immunoSEQ multiplex PCR; TCRdb's copy has only in-frame clones and leaves some out. This table has fewer than 80,000 clones, roughly 60% appearing once. From germline, CDR1 is MNHEY and CDR2 SMNVEV (reference sequence). The germline V and J ends were trimmed by 4 bases and 5 bases, with 17 bases remaining between them. This CDR3 is built from 15 residues. The data stem from a study of CD8+ T cells in alopecia areata. This rearrangement joins TRBV27 to TRBJ1-2; D not resolved. Sequenced material: CD8+ T cells sorted from blood, taken at week 0. This TCR was sampled from a human donor with alopecia areata. This chain's CDR3 is CASSSNMVPGYGYTF. The CDR3 region has the DNA TGTGCCAGCAGTTCTAATATGGTGCCGGGATATGGCTACACCTTC.